This entry lists 5 T cell receptor beta chains sequenced from one sample in a study of shared clonotypes between healthy human individuals. Sequenced by immunoSEQ multiplex PCR; TCRdb stores in-frame clones only, minus some. Among about 960,000 clones listed, 76% were seen once. What was sequenced was memory CD4+ T cells sorted from blood. This sample's subset: CD45RA-negative fraction. The receptors were sampled from a man aged 18 to 30 in good health.

The table lists this clone with a count of one. This sequence joins TRBV27 and TRBJ2-1; the D call may be TRBD1 or TRBD2 (5 bases each). Germline V CDR1 and CDR2: MNHEY, SMNVEV (reference sequence). The CDR3 sequence is 15 residues long. The V and J ends lost 4 bases and 0 bases respectively, with 10 bases between them. CDR3 region: CASSYEGSSYNEQFF. CDR3 DNA: TGTGCCAGCAGTTATGAGGGGTCCTCCTACAATGAGCAGTTCTTC.

The J gene is TRBJ2-7, the V gene TRBV5-1; TRBD1 matches 12 bases. The CDR3 has 16 amino acids. V lost 5 bases, J lost 1 base, and 7 bases stayed unmatched. CDR1 is SGHRS and CDR2 is YFSETQ in the germline V gene. The CDR3 protein is CASSEGQGAGSYEQYF. The CDR3 DNA reads as TGCGCCAGCAGTGAGGGACAGGGGGCCGGGTCCTACGAGCAGTACTTC.

In DNA form, the CDR3 reads TGTGCCAGCAGTGGACAGGGGTACTCCTACGAGCAGTACTTC. Translated: CASSGQGYSYEQYF. The chain carries TRBV2 and TRBJ2-7; 8 bases are a match to TRBD1. Germline loops: CDR1 SNHLY, CDR2 FYNNEI. The CDR3 has 14 amino acids. Germline trimming cut 4 bases from V and 0 bases from J; bases unmatched to any gene: 2.

J is TRBJ2-5 and V is TRBV30; possible D gene TRBD2, 6 bases. V was trimmed by 7 bases and J by 4 bases, leaving 16 bases between them. The CDR3 sequence is 13 residues long. Germline assignment: CDR1 GTSNPN and CDR2 SVGIG (reference sequence). As DNA, the CDR3 is TGTGCCTCGGGACTCTCCTCGGGAGAGACCCAGTACTTC. This sequence encodes CASGLSSGETQYF.

With regard to this clone: Distinct nucleotide sequences in the sample also encode this CDR3. The gene calls are TRBV19 and TRBJ2-3, with 7 bases lining up with TRBD1. CDR3 length: 14 amino acids. Germline loops: CDR1 LNHDA, CDR2 SQIVND (reference sequence). V lost 4 bases to trimming and J lost 4 bases; unmatched junction nucleotides: 5. The CDR3 here is CASSSDRVADTQYF. As DNA, the CDR3 is TGTGCCAGTAGTAGCGACAGGGTGGCAGATACGCAGTATTTT. Based on the CDR3 plus reference TRBV19 and TRBJ2-3, the full variable domain is DGGITQSPKYLFRKEGQNVTLSCEQNLNHDAMYWYRQDPGQGLRLIYYSQIVNDFQKGDIAEGYSVSREKKESFPLTVTSAQKNPTAFYLCASSSDRVADTQYFGPGTRLTVL.